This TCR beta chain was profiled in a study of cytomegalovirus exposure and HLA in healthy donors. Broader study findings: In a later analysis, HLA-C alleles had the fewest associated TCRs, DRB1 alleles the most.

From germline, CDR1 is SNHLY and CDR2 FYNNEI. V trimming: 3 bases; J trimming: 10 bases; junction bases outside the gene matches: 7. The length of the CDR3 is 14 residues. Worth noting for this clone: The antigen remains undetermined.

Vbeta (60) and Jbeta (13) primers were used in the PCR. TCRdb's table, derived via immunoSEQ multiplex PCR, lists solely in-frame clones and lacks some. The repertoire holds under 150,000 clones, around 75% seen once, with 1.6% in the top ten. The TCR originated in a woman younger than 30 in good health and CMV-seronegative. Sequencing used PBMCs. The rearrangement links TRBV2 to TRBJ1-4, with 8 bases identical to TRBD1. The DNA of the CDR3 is TGTGCCAGCAGTGAGACTTTGACAGGGGCAAAACTGTTTTTT. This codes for CASSETLTGAKLFF.